This T cell receptor beta chain was identified in a study of OX40 agonist ivuxolimab in advanced cancers. As for the study in general: Patients received the agonistic anti-OX40 (CD134) antibody ivuxolimab.

Profiling relied on immunoSEQ multiplex PCR, and the TCRdb table lists in-frame clones only, not all of them. Among fewer than 50,000 clones listed, approximately 90% were seen once. The V gene end was trimmed by 6 bases and the J gene end by 7 bases; junction bases not matched to a gene: 7. The germline V gene encodes CDR1 ENHRY and CDR2 SYGVKD. The CDR3 loop spans 15 amino acids. The receptor was isolated from an adult with an advanced solid tumor such as melanoma, head and neck, liver or kidney cancer. The sample consisted of CD4+ or CD8+ T cells sorted from blood, taken in a trial of the OX40 agonist ivuxolimab. V usage is TRBV10-3 and J usage is TRBJ2-1; 12 nucleotides line up with TRBD2. This chain's CDR3 is CAISLAGGPGNEQFF. The CDR3 DNA reads as TGTGCCATCAGCCTAGCGGGAGGGCCGGGGAATGAGCAGTTCTTC.